The 13 T cell receptor beta chains presented below share a single source sample, sequenced in a study of monozygotic twins with inflammatory bowel disease. Reprocessing the 5' RACE reads, TCRdb reports a single entry for every CDR3 protein and omits DNA. The ten top clones account for 2% to 2.5%, within a sample of 300,000 to 350,000 distinct CDR3 sequences. Sequenced material: blood. These receptors all come from a human donor with ulcerative colitis or Crohn's disease, or a healthy co-twin of an affected twin (not recorded which).

The rearrangement joins TRBV18 to TRBJ2-1; TCRdb gives TRBD1 as the D gene, but with no DNA this cannot be confirmed. Germline V gene data show CDR1 as KGHSH and CDR2 as LQKENI. The CDR3 has 14 amino acids. This CDR3 reads CASSKTGGSNEQFF.

V usage is TRBV28 and J usage is TRBJ2-2. CDR3 length: 12 amino acids. The germline gives CDR1 MDHEN, CDR2 SYDVKM. The CDR3 region is CASTVLDGELFF.

This chain uses TRBV25-1 with TRBJ2-2; TCRdb lists TRBD1, though no DNA is available to test this call. From germline, CDR1 is MGHDK and CDR2 SYGVNS. There are 16 residues in the CDR3. The CDR3 region is CASSESPGHLTGELFF.

The chain couples TRBV5-1 to TRBJ1-2; TCRdb's assignment of TRBD1 cannot be checked, as there is no DNA. The CDR3 sequence is 14 residues long. Germline V CDR1 and CDR2: SGHRS, YFSETQ. This chain's CDR3 is CASSFGGGGNGYTF.

V gene TRBV20-1 combines with J gene TRBJ2-5; TCRdb proposes TRBD1, but this gene call is untestable without DNA. The CDR3 is 13 residues long. The germline CDR1 and CDR2 sequences are DFQATT and SNEGSKA (reference sequence). The CDR3 is CSARETGRETQYF.

The chain has TRBV12-3 or TRBV12-4 and TRBJ2-7; TCRdb outputs TRBD2, but without DNA this stays unchecked. The CDR3 is 15 residues long. The CDR3 loop reads CVSSLEGAGGYEQYF.

The CDR3 here is CATSRVSGSNEQFF. V gene TRBV15 combines with J gene TRBJ2-1; TCRdb reports TRBD2, a call that lacks DNA to check it against. Germline-derived CDR1 and CDR2 are LNHNV and YYDKDF (reference sequence). The CDR3 loop spans 14 amino acids.

The chain uses TRBV5-1 and TRBJ2-1; the TRBD1 assignment by TCRdb is unverifiable without DNA. This CDR3 comprises 20 residues. Germline values: CDR1 SGHRS, CDR2 YFSETQ. This chain's CDR3 is CASSPLRITGATLTYNEQFF.

This chain uses TRBV23-1 with TRBJ2-7; the D call from TCRdb, TRBD2, cannot be confirmed without DNA. TRBV23-1 is annotated as an ORF whose role is uncertain. This CDR3 contains 14 residues. CDR3 in amino acids: CASVRLAGGLKQYF.

This chain joins TRBV28 and TRBJ1-4; the D call of TRBD1 rests on TCRdb alone, since no DNA is present to check it. The germline CDR1 and CDR2 sequences are MDHEN and SYDVKM. The CDR3 sequence is 11 residues long. CDR3 region: CALGGYEKLFF.

The chain links TRBV10-3 to TRBJ2-1; TCRdb names TRBD2, which stays unverified in the absence of DNA. This CDR3 is 14 amino acids long. The V gene's germline CDR1 is ENHRY and CDR2 SYGVKD. Here the CDR3 reads CATLAGGSYNEQFF.

The chain couples TRBV4-1 to TRBJ2-3; TCRdb's D call, TRBD2, is unchecked because there is no DNA. Germline CDR1 and CDR2: MGHRA and YSYEKL. The CDR3 loop spans 17 amino acids. CDR3 in amino acids: CASSQEGAGVGPDTQYF.

The V gene is TRBV19, the J gene TRBJ2-2. Germline loops: CDR1 LNHDA, CDR2 SQIVND (reference sequence). The CDR3 has 14 amino acids. CDR3 sequence: CASSIPNSIGELFF.